This note documents a single T cell receptor beta chain sequence. Its target is not known. The final CDR3 position lacks the conserved phenylalanine or tryptophan, pointing to a likely read error. This record comes from a study of T-cell reconstitution after alpha-beta-depleted transplantation in children. Regarding the study as a whole: Among T cells one year after transplant, newly produced cells accounted for most counts and diversity. Elevated TCRbeta diversity at day 60 was traced, in some patients, to surviving recipient T cells and thymic progenitors. It was reported that alpha-beta T cells came from several hundred expanded graft clones (about two months after transplant).

Unique molecular identifiers were used in preparing the TCRbeta library. TCRdb analysed the PCR reads with MiXCR anew, one entry per CDR3 protein. The data contain 500,000 to 650,000 distinct CDR3 sequences, about an eighth of them singletons. This CDR3 comprises 15 residues. The trim removed 7 bases at V and 4 bases at J, leaving 13 bases unmatched. J is TRBJ2-7 and V is TRBV12-3 or TRBV12-4, with 7 bases fitting TRBD2. The sequence was obtained from a male patient aged 10 to 17 who had a stem cell transplant for acute myeloid leukemia, so the T cells may come from the graft donor. The sequenced sample was PBMCs, mostly from graft donor cells, obtained 360 days after TCRalphabeta/CD19-depleted stem cell transplant. DNA for the CDR3: TGTGCCAGCACAACACAAGCAGCGGGATCATACGAGCAGTACCTC. It encodes CASTTQAAGSYEQYL.